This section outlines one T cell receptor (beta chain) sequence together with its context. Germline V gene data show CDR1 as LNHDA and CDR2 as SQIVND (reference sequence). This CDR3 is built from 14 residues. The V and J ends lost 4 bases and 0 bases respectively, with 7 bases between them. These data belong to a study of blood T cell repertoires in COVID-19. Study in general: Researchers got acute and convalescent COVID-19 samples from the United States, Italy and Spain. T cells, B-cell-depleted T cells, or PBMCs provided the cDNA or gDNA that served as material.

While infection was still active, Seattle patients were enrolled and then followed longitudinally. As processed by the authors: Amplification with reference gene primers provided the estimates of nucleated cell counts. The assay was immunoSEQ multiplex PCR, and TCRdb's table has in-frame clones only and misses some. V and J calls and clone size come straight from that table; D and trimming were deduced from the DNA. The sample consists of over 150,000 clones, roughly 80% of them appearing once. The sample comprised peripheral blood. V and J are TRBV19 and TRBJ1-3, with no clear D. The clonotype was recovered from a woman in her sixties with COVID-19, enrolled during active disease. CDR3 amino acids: CASSNQVSGNTIYF. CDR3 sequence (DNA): TGTGCCAGTAGTAACCAGGTCTCTGGAAACACCATATATTTT. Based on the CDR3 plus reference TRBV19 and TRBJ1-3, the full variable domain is DGGITQSPKYLFRKEGQNVTLSCEQNLNHDAMYWYRQDPGQGLRLIYYSQIVNDFQKGDIAEGYSVSREKKESFPLTVTSAQKNPTAFYLCASSNQVSGNTIYFGEGSWLTVV.